The 22 T cell receptor beta chains in this list originate from one sample, sequenced in a study of blood T cell repertoires in COVID-19. TCRdb's copy holds only in-frame clones and misses some; the assay was immunoSEQ multiplex PCR. The data hold 55,000 to 65,000 clones, with over 75% observed a single time. The source material was peripheral blood. The receptors derive from a man aged 55 to 70 with active or convalescent COVID-19.

The chain carries TRBV5-4 and TRBJ2-2; 12 nucleotides line up with TRBD2. This CDR3 is 15 amino acids long. With 2 bases clipped from V and 5 bases from J, the junction kept 1 base outside the gene matches. CDR1 is SGHNT, CDR2 YYREEE, per germline (reference sequence). CDR3: CASSFLAGGTGELFF. The DNA for the CDR3 is TGTGCCAGCAGCTTCCTAGCGGGGGGGACCGGGGAGCTGTTTTTT.

The rearrangement uses TRBV6-5 and TRBJ2-7, with TRBD2 identical over 9 bases. The junction had 6 bases not matched to a gene; V was cut back by 7 bases and J by 2 bases. CDR1 and CDR2 (germline): MNHEY, SVGAGI. CDR3 length: 14 residues. The CDR3 region has the DNA TGTGCCAGCATAGCGGGGGCAAGTACCTACGAGCAGTACTTC. It is translated as CASIAGASTYEQYF.

The V and J genes are TRBV2 and TRBJ1-2, with 9 bases that match TRBD1. From germline, CDR1 is SNHLY and CDR2 FYNNEI. V was clipped by 7 bases and J by 5 bases; unmatched bases: 11. The CDR3 spans 15 residues. The CDR3 spells CASTVRGTGPYGYTF. The CDR3 DNA reads as TGTGCCAGCACCGTTAGGGGGACAGGGCCATATGGCTACACCTTC.

The chain joins TRBV5-1 to TRBJ2-2; 8 nucleotides line up with TRBD1. The V gene's germline CDR1 is SGHRS and CDR2 YFSETQ. Trimming removed 4 bases from V and 3 bases from J; junction bases left unmatched: 5. This CDR3 region has 15 residues. As DNA, the CDR3 is TGCGCCAGCAGCCGGGGACAGGACCACACCGGGGAGCTGTTTTTT. Protein: CASSRGQDHTGELFF.

V and J are TRBV3-1 (or the pseudogene TRBV3-2) and TRBJ2-5; 8 nucleotides match TRBD2. Germline CDR1 and CDR2: LGHDT and YNNKEL (reference sequence). There are 16 residues in the CDR3. V dropped 8 bases and J dropped 4; count of bases not matched to a gene: 15. The CDR3 nucleotides read TGTGCCAGCCGCCCGACTGGCGGGAGGATTGGAGAGACCCAGTACTTC. Its protein is CASRPTGGRIGETQYF.

V and J are TRBV6-5 and TRBJ2-7, with a possible D match to TRBD1 (5 bases). Looked up from germline, CDR1 is MNHEY and CDR2 is SVGAGI. V dropped 6 bases and J dropped 0 bases, with 15 bases sitting between them. The CDR3 totals 15 residues. CDR3 protein: CASRATGESSYEQYF. CDR3 DNA: TGTGCCAGCAGAGCTACAGGAGAGAGCTCCTACGAGCAGTACTTC.

This chain connects TRBV6-5 to TRBJ2-1, with 9 positions matching TRBD2. After removal of 7 bases from V and 7 bases from J, the junction contained 11 bases not matched to a gene. The length of the CDR3 is 15 residues. The germline V gene encodes CDR1 MNHEY and CDR2 SVGAGI. The CDR3, as DNA: TGTGCCAGCACCTTCACCGGACTAGCGAAGAATGAGCAGTTCTTC. Translation gives CASTFTGLAKNEQFF.

The V gene is TRBV5-1, the J gene TRBJ2-6, with D possibly matching TRBD1 (7 bases). The germline gives CDR1 SGHRS, CDR2 YFSETQ. V was clipped by 4 bases and J by 2 bases, with 10 bases between them. The CDR3 runs to 15 residues. The CDR3 reads CASSAGQPGANVLTF. In DNA, the CDR3 is TGCGCCAGCAGCGCGGGACAGCCTGGGGCCAACGTCCTGACTTTC.

V usage is TRBV5-1 and J usage is TRBJ1-1; TRBD1 agrees at 7 bases. Germline loops: CDR1 SGHRS, CDR2 YFSETQ. Germline trimming cut 4 bases from V and 3 bases from J; bases unmatched to any gene: 9. There are 15 residues in the CDR3. The CDR3, as DNA: TGCGCCAGCAGCGCAACAGGGGCGCGGGACACTGAAGCTTTCTTT. Residues: CASSATGARDTEAFF.

This sequence joins TRBV5-1 and TRBJ2-1, with 7 bases matching TRBD1. With 0 bases clipped from V and 10 bases from J, the junction kept 7 bases outside the gene matches. The V gene's germline CDR1 is SGHRS and CDR2 YFSETQ. This CDR3 spans 14 amino acids. CDR3 residues: CASSLGAGDSEQFF. The CDR3 DNA reads TGCGCCAGCAGCTTGGGGGCAGGGGACAGCGAGCAGTTCTTC.

The rearrangement uses TRBV19 and TRBJ1-3; D unresolved. CDR1 is LNHDA and CDR2 is SQIVND in the germline V gene (reference sequence). The CDR3 spans 16 residues. V lost 3 bases to trimming and J lost 0 bases, with 12 bases between them. This CDR3 reads CASSMAGSPSGNTIYF. Here the CDR3 DNA reads TGTGCCAGTAGTATGGCAGGCTCGCCCTCTGGAAACACCATATATTTT.

V is TRBV13 and J is TRBJ1-1; 9 bases align to TRBD1. Germline V CDR1 and CDR2: PRHDT, FYEKMQ (reference sequence). With 4 bases clipped from V and 3 bases from J, the junction kept 9 bases outside the gene matches. This CDR3 comprises 16 residues. The CDR3 DNA sequence: TGTGCCAGCAGCTCCCCGGGACAGGGCGGCGACACTGAAGCTTTCTTT. Translated: CASSSPGQGGDTEAFF.

CDR3 DNA sequence: TGTGCCAGCAGCATCCACAAAGAGACCCAGTACTTC. It is translated as CASSIHKETQYF. The V call is TRBV11-2, the J call TRBJ2-5; D remains unclear. The germline V gene has CDR1 SGHAT and CDR2 FQNNGV. The V and J ends lost 5 bases and 3 bases respectively, with 7 bases between them. CDR3 length: 12 residues.

V gene TRBV11-3 combines with J gene TRBJ2-7, with D possibly being TRBD2 (5 bases). V lost 4 bases, J lost 2 bases, and 9 bases lay in between. This CDR3 is 13 amino acids long. CDR1 is SGHNT and CDR2 is YENEEA in the germline V gene. CDR3 loop: CASSWGVTYEQYF. CDR3 nucleotides: TGTGCCAGCAGCTGGGGAGTGACCTACGAGCAGTACTTC.

CDR3 region: CASSDPEEAFF. CDR3 DNA sequence: TGCGCCAGCAGCGACCCGGAGGAAGCTTTCTTT. This rearrangement joins TRBV10-2 to TRBJ1-1; no reliable D call. V was cut by 6 bases and J by 8 bases, with 10 bases left in between. Germline values: CDR1 WSHSY, CDR2 SAAADI. CDR3 size: 11 residues.

This CDR3 is CASSRAQGNTEAFF. The DNA for the CDR3 is TGTGCCAGCAGTAGAGCTCAGGGGAACACTGAAGCTTTCTTT. The chain uses TRBV2 and TRBJ1-1; possibly TRBD1 for D (5 bases). The ends were cut back, 5 bases at V and 1 base at J, with 11 bases in the middle. CDR3 length: 14 residues. Germline CDR1 SNHLY, CDR2 FYNNEI.

The chain links TRBV5-6 to TRBJ1-2; D unclear. The CDR3 totals 13 residues. Trimming cost V 5 bases and J 4 bases, with 12 bases left between them. In germline, CDR1 is SGHDT, CDR2 YYEEEE. The chain's CDR3 is CASRLTEIYGYTF. The DNA for the CDR3 is TGTGCCAGCAGGTTAACAGAGATCTATGGCTACACCTTC.

This chain connects TRBV19 to TRBJ1-2; no firm D call. The germline V and J ends were trimmed by 5 bases and 1 base, with 11 bases remaining between them. The CDR3 loop spans 14 amino acids. The germline CDR1 and CDR2 sequences are LNHDA and SQIVND (reference sequence). DNA for the CDR3: TGTGCCAGTAGTTCCGGCAGGATTAACTATGGCTACACCTTC. It encodes CASSSGRINYGYTF.

CDR3 DNA: TGTACCAGCAGCCCAAGCACAGATACGCAGTATTTT. Translating gives CTSSPSTDTQYF. The V gene is TRBV7-2, the J gene TRBJ2-3; no reliable D call. Germline V gene data show CDR1 as SGHTA and CDR2 as FQGNSA. Between the trimmed V and J ends, which lost 5 bases and 0 bases, there was a span of 3 bases. The length of the CDR3 is 12 residues.

The rearrangement links TRBV18 to TRBJ1-3, with TRBD1 matching over 8 bases. Germline lookup yields CDR1 KGHSH and CDR2 LQKENI. The CDR3 consists of 17 residues. Trimming at V came to 3 bases and at J to 0 bases, leaving 7 bases not matched to a gene. CDR3 residues: CASSPRDRLSSGNTIYF. The CDR3 bases are TGTGCCAGCTCACCCCGGGACAGGCTCAGCTCTGGAAACACCATATATTTT.

The table lists this clone with a few counts. This chain connects TRBV19 to TRBJ1-1, with D perhaps TRBD1 (5 bases). The CDR3 runs to 12 residues. Germline V gives CDR1 LNHDA, CDR2 SQIVND (reference sequence). V lost 5 bases and J lost 4, with 8 bases in between. CDR3 coding DNA: TGTGCCAGTAGTCGTACAGGCACTGAAGCTTTCTTT. Translated: CASSRTGTEAFF.

This chain joins TRBV5-4 and TRBJ2-1; a possible D gene is TRBD1 (5 bases). This CDR3 contains 13 residues. Germline CDR1 is SGHNT and CDR2 is YYREEE (reference sequence). V shed 2 bases and J shed 5 bases, with 8 bases lying between them. Here the CDR3 reads CASSFTGNNEQFF. The CDR3 coding sequence is TGTGCCAGCAGCTTTACAGGAAACAATGAGCAGTTCTTC.